Listed below are T cell receptor beta chains from one sample, sequenced in a study of vaccination and CD4 T cells after COVID-19. No antigens are known for them. TCRdb itself ran the PCR reads through MiXCR, one entry per CDR3 protein. The data hold around 5,900 distinct CDR3 sequences, with about 43% observed a single time. The sequencing input was CD4+ T cells from blood, cultured in vitro. These receptor sequences come from a human donor who had recovered from COVID-19. The CDR3 runs from the conserved cysteine through the conserved F or W. Each record gives: V gene, D gene, J gene, clone size, CDR3 protein, CDR3 DNA. A D gene is named only where the DNA matches it firmly. Expanded clones get a size class; other rows say once, few or many, or leave the size out.

v_gene: TRBV6-1; d_gene: TRBD1; j_gene: TRBJ2-5; abundance: -; CDR3aa: CASSSLQGAETQYF; CDR3nt: TGTGCCAGCAGTAGTCTACAGGGGGCGGAGACCCAGTACTTC
v_gene: TRBV20-1; d_gene: -; j_gene: TRBJ1-2; abundance: few; CDR3aa: CSARDKGFRDGYTF; CDR3nt: TGCAGTGCTAGAGATAAAGGGTTTAGGGATGGCTACACCTTC
v_gene: TRBV20-1; d_gene: -; j_gene: TRBJ2-7; abundance: -; CDR3aa: CGARTVSYEQYF; CDR3nt: TGCGGTGCACGGACGGTCTCCTACGAGCAGTACTTC
v_gene: TRBV28; d_gene: -; j_gene: TRBJ1-1; abundance: -; CDR3aa: CASSPYPRGKAFF; CDR3nt: TGTGCCAGCAGCCCCTATCCCCGGGGGAAAGCTTTCTTT
v_gene: TRBV20-1; d_gene: -; j_gene: TRBJ1-5; abundance: medium-sized; CDR3aa: CSARGGIQPQHF; CDR3nt: TGCAGTGCCAGAGGGGGGATTCAGCCCCAGCATTTT
v_gene: TRBV20-1; d_gene: -; j_gene: TRBJ2-7; abundance: medium-sized; CDR3aa: CSARDGTIEQYF; CDR3nt: TGCAGTGCTAGAGATGGGACCATTGAGCAGTACTTC
v_gene: TRBV20-1; d_gene: -; j_gene: TRBJ1-1; abundance: few; CDR3aa: CSADWVTGTEAFF; CDR3nt: TGCAGTGCTGATTGGGTAACCGGCACTGAAGCTTTCTTT
v_gene: TRBV7-3; d_gene: TRBD1; j_gene: TRBJ1-2; abundance: -; CDR3aa: CASSLDRGGGYTF; CDR3nt: TGTGCCAGCAGCTTGGACAGGGGAGGTGGCTACACCTTC
v_gene: TRBV5-6; d_gene: -; j_gene: TRBJ2-7; abundance: -; CDR3aa: CASSLGYYEQYF; CDR3nt: TGTGCCAGCAGCTTAGGATACTACGAGCAGTACTTC
v_gene: TRBV20-1; d_gene: -; j_gene: TRBJ2-7; abundance: -; CDR3aa: CSAREGKDGKQYF; CDR3nt: TGCAGTGCTCGTGAAGGGAAGGATGGGAAGCAGTACTTC
v_gene: TRBV7-9; d_gene: -; j_gene: TRBJ2-7; abundance: -; CDR3aa: CASSLGASSYEQYF; CDR3nt: TGTGCCAGCAGCTTAGGGGCGAGCTCCTACGAGCAGTACTTC
v_gene: TRBV5-6; d_gene: -; j_gene: TRBJ1-1; abundance: -; CDR3aa: CASSLGWTEAFF; CDR3nt: TGTGCCAGCAGCTTAGGGTGGACTGAAGCTTTCTTT
v_gene: TRBV20-1; d_gene: TRBD1; j_gene: TRBJ2-7; abundance: -; CDR3aa: CSARGIGTYEQYF; CDR3nt: TGCAGTGCCAGGGGGATTGGTACCTACGAGCAGTACTTC
v_gene: TRBV6-2/TRBV6-3; d_gene: TRBD2; j_gene: TRBJ2-7; abundance: -; CDR3aa: CASSYQRGSYEQYF; CDR3nt: TGTGCCAGTTCATATCAGCGGGGGTCCTACGAGCAGTACTTC
v_gene: TRBV24-1; d_gene: -; j_gene: TRBJ2-7; abundance: -; CDR3aa: CATSRGPGEQYF; CDR3nt: TGTGCCACCAGTCGGGGACCTGGCGAGCAGTACTTC
v_gene: TRBV7-2; d_gene: TRBD1; j_gene: TRBJ1-2; abundance: -; CDR3aa: CASSTGTGAYSGGYTF; CDR3nt: TGTGCCAGCAGCACCGGGACAGGGGCATATTCGGGCGGCTACACCTTC
v_gene: TRBV28; d_gene: -; j_gene: TRBJ1-5; abundance: -; CDR3aa: CASSLYRVGQPQHF; CDR3nt: TGTGCCAGCAGTTTGTACAGGGTGGGGCAGCCCCAGCATTTT
v_gene: TRBV28; d_gene: -; j_gene: TRBJ2-5; abundance: medium-sized; CDR3aa: CASSPYGETQYF; CDR3nt: TGTGCCAGCAGTCCCTATGGGGAGACCCAGTACTTC
v_gene: TRBV20-1; d_gene: -; j_gene: TRBJ1-1; abundance: medium-sized; CDR3aa: CSARSLRAEAFF; CDR3nt: TGCAGTGCTAGGTCCCTCAGGGCTGAAGCTTTCTTT
v_gene: TRBV20-1; d_gene: TRBD1; j_gene: TRBJ1-2; abundance: -; CDR3aa: CSATGDREVNGYTF; CDR3nt: TGCAGTGCCACCGGCGACAGGGAGGTGAATGGCTACACCTTC
v_gene: TRBV7-2; d_gene: -; j_gene: TRBJ2-7; abundance: medium-sized; CDR3aa: CASSFSTYEQYF; CDR3nt: TGTGCCAGCAGCTTCAGTACCTACGAGCAGTACTTC
v_gene: TRBV29-1; d_gene: -; j_gene: TRBJ2-7; abundance: few; CDR3aa: CSVEWAYEQYF; CDR3nt: TGCAGCGTTGAGTGGGCCTACGAGCAGTACTTC
v_gene: TRBV10-3; d_gene: -; j_gene: TRBJ2-7; abundance: few; CDR3aa: CASRGAEAYEQYF; CDR3nt: TGTGCCTCTCGGGGAGCCGAAGCCTACGAGCAGTACTTC
v_gene: TRBV15; d_gene: -; j_gene: TRBJ1-5; abundance: -; CDR3aa: CATSRDRDVEQPQHF; CDR3nt: TGTGCCACCAGCAGAGACAGGGACGTGGAGCAGCCCCAGCATTTT
v_gene: TRBV6-1; d_gene: TRBD1; j_gene: TRBJ1-1; abundance: -; CDR3aa: CASSDRGGAFF; CDR3nt: TGTGCCAGCAGTGACAGGGGGGGAGCTTTCTTT
v_gene: TRBV6-1; d_gene: -; j_gene: TRBJ2-7; abundance: -; CDR3aa: CASSEPGSLSYEQYF; CDR3nt: TGTGCCAGCAGTGAACCGGGATCCTTGTCCTACGAGCAGTACTTC
v_gene: TRBV7-8; d_gene: -; j_gene: TRBJ2-7; abundance: -; CDR3aa: CASSLILLGEQYF; CDR3nt: TGTGCCAGCAGCTTAATACTACTGGGGGAGCAGTACTTC
v_gene: TRBV15; d_gene: -; j_gene: TRBJ2-5; abundance: -; CDR3aa: CATSRGQQETQYF; CDR3nt: TGTGCCACCAGCAGAGGACAGCAAGAGACCCAGTACTTC